This T cell receptor (beta chain) is drawn from a study of cytomegalovirus exposure and HLA in healthy donors. It was with 60 Vbeta and 13 Jbeta primers that the PCR ran. Some clones are missing from TCRdb's copy, which holds only in-frame ones; the method was immunoSEQ multiplex PCR. The sample consists of 170,000 or so clones, roughly 80% of them appearing once. On this clone itself: The antigen remains unidentified.

Study observations and caveats: Earlier results showed most TCR beta V segments being productive about 87% or about 30% of the time.

The germline V gene encodes CDR1 SGDLS and CDR2 YYNGEE. The V end was cut by 6 bases, the J end by 6 bases, with 16 bases between. This CDR3 region has 13 residues. The chain couples TRBV9 to TRBJ2-7; D remains ambiguous. The sequence was collected from a man aged 55 to 70 in good health and CMV-seronegative. Sequenced material: PBMCs. CDR3 sequence reads: CASTITLGGEQYF. Written as DNA, the CDR3 is TGTGCCAGCACCATAACCCTTGGCGGCGAGCAGTACTTC. The whole variable domain, remainder taken from reference TRBV9 and TRBJ2-7, is DSGVTQTPKHLITATGQRVTLRCSPRSGDLSVYWYQQSLDQGLQFLIQYYNGEERAKGNILERFSAQQFPDLHSELNLSSLELGDSALYFCASTITLGGEQYFGPGTRLTVT.